This entry lists 17 T cell receptor beta chains sequenced from one sample in a study of blood T cells in healthy people across ages. For the second PCR, which ran for about 7 to 11 cycles, a sample-barcoded 5' primer and a J-beta primer mix were used. TCRdb re-derived calls from the 5' RACE reads in MiXCR, one entry per CDR3 protein. The sample lists more than 1,000,000 distinct CDR3 sequences, about 25% occurring once. These data are also associated with another study on T cells of mothers and their children.

Sequenced input: blood. The source is a girl aged 2-15 years in good health.

This chain connects TRBV3-1 to TRBJ2-5, with D perhaps matching TRBD1 (6 bases). Germline V lookup: CDR1 LGHDT, CDR2 YNNKEL (reference sequence). V was pared by 1 base and J by 9 bases, with 18 bases between. This CDR3 has 15 amino acids. The CDR3 nucleotides read TGTGCCAGCAGCCAAGTTCCCCGGACAGAAGGGTCCCAGTACTTC. It yields the protein CASSQVPRTEGSQYF.

This rearrangement joins TRBV10-3 to TRBJ2-7; D not resolved. The CDR3 sequence is 12 residues long. V was cut by 2 bases and J by 4 bases, with 6 bases left in between. Germline V gives CDR1 ENHRY, CDR2 SYGVKD. CDR3: CAISETQYEQYF. The CDR3 DNA reads TGTGCCATCAGTGAGACCCAGTACGAGCAGTACTTC.

This rearrangement joins TRBV12-3 or TRBV12-4 to TRBJ2-1, with D perhaps matching TRBD2 (5 bases). Near its end, the DNA agrees better with TRBJ2-7, so the J call may be wrong. The CDR3 sequence is 12 residues long. CDR3 DNA sequence: TGTGCCAGCAGCATACCCCGGGGCGAGCAGTACTTC. It encodes CASSIPRGEQYF.

This clonotype occurred a few times. The chain links TRBV6-5 to TRBJ2-7; a possible D gene is TRBD2 (6 bases). The CDR3 sequence is 17 residues long. CDR1 MNHEY and CDR2 SVGAGI come from the germline V gene. V shed 0 bases and J shed 4 bases, with 19 bases lying between them. CDR3 DNA: TGTGCCAGCAGTTACTCTGGTATCCCGGGGGAGAAGTACGAGCAGTACTTC. Encoded protein: CASSYSGIPGEKYEQYF.

This clonotype was observed a handful of times. The chain joins TRBV6-6 to TRBJ2-7; TRBD2 matches at 14 bases. J lost 5 bases, V lost 6 bases, and 3 bases had no gene match. Germline CDR1 and CDR2: MNHNY and SVGAGI (reference sequence). CDR3 length equals 14 residues. The CDR3 loop reads CASRWGLAGDEQYF. CDR3 DNA: TGTGCCAGCAGATGGGGACTAGCGGGAGACGAGCAGTACTTC.

The genes are TRBV7-9 and TRBJ1-1; D is unclear. The CDR3 consists of 15 residues. The germline V and J ends were trimmed by 0 bases and 1 base, with 9 bases remaining between them. Germline CDR1 reads SEHNR; CDR2 reads FQNEAQ (reference sequence). Here the CDR3 DNA reads TGTGCCAGCAGCTTAGCGGTAATAACGAACACTGAAGCTTTCTTT. Translation: CASSLAVITNTEAFF.

The chain uses TRBV7-8 and TRBJ1-2; TRBD1 might be the D (5 bases). The V end lost 2 bases, the J end lost 6 bases, and 13 bases lay between the germline ends. Germline V gene lookup returns CDR1 SGHVS and CDR2 FQNEAQ. This CDR3 has 14 residues. The CDR3 DNA follows: TGTGCCAGCAGCTTAAAAGAGGGGTTGGATGGCTACACCTTC. It specifies CASSLKEGLDGYTF.

J is TRBJ1-5 and V is TRBV5-1; D is unresolved. The V gene's germline CDR1 is SGHRS and CDR2 YFSETQ. The germline V and J ends were trimmed by 0 bases and 4 bases, with 8 bases remaining between them. The CDR3 runs 14 residues. CDR3 in amino acids: CASSLGYGNQPQHF. DNA for the CDR3: TGCGCCAGCAGCTTGGGTTACGGGAATCAGCCCCAGCATTTT.

This clonotype showed up just a few times. V usage is TRBV5-1 and J usage is TRBJ2-5, with D possibly TRBD2 on 6 matching bases. Germline CDR1 is SGHRS and CDR2 is YFSETQ. Deletions cut 3 bases from V and 4 bases from J, with 13 bases between. There are 14 residues in the CDR3. Here the CDR3 DNA reads TGCGCCAGCAGCTGGCGGACTATTTCAGAGACCCAGTACTTC. It encodes CASSWRTISETQYF.

J is TRBJ2-2 and V is TRBV11-2; D not resolved. Germline-derived CDR1 and CDR2 are SGHAT and FQNNGV. V lost 2 bases, J lost 3 bases, and 7 bases lay in between. The CDR3 runs 14 residues. This chain's CDR3 is CASSLIIDTGELFF. As DNA, the CDR3 is TGTGCCAGCAGCTTAATCATAGACACCGGGGAGCTGTTTTTT.

The table lists this clonotype with a few counts. The chain combines TRBV7-9 with TRBJ1-1, with D possibly being TRBD1 (6 bases). CDR1 and CDR2 (germline): SEHNR, FQNEAQ (reference sequence). V was pared by 4 bases and J by 1 base, with 10 bases between. This CDR3 is built from 14 residues. CDR3 amino acids: CASSSRGENTEAFF. The DNA for the CDR3 is TGTGCCAGCAGCTCCAGGGGAGAGAACACTGAAGCTTTCTTT.

V is TRBV7-9 and J is TRBJ2-7; TRBD2 matches at 12 bases. CDR1 is SEHNR and CDR2 is FQNEAQ in the germline V gene (reference sequence). CDR3 length: 17 amino acids. With 5 bases clipped from V and 1 base from J, the junction kept 9 bases outside the gene matches. CDR3 sequence: CASSKTTSGRWSYEQYF. The CDR3 nucleotides read TGTGCCAGCAGCAAAACGACTAGCGGGAGATGGTCCTACGAGCAGTACTTC. Looking up the rest from reference TRBV7-9 and TRBJ2-7 gives the full variable domain: DTGVSQNPRHKITKRGQNVTFRCDPISEHNRLYWYRQTLGQGPEFLTYFQNEAQLEKSRLLSDRFSAERPKGSFSTLEIQRTEQGDSAMYLCASSKTTSGRWSYEQYFGPGTRLTVT.

The genes are TRBV24-1 and TRBJ1-1; no clear D. The V end was cut by 3 bases, the J end by 4 bases, with 2 bases between. The CDR3 runs 11 residues. Germline V gene sequence: CDR1 KGHDR, CDR2 SFDVKD. CDR3 protein: CATSDRTEAFF. Here the CDR3 DNA reads TGTGCCACCAGTGATCGCACTGAAGCTTTCTTT.

In nucleotides, the CDR3 is TGCGCCAGCAGCCAGGAACAGGGGGCTAATGGCTACACCTTC. Protein sequence: CASSQEQGANGYTF. The chain links TRBV4-3 to TRBJ1-2, with 9 bases aligning to TRBD1. This CDR3 comprises 14 residues. V shed 3 bases and J 6 bases; nucleotides not matched to a gene: 5. Germline CDR1 and CDR2: LGHNA and YSLEER.

This clonotype came up a few times. J is TRBJ2-1 and V is TRBV20-1; possible D gene TRBD2, 5 bases. This CDR3 comprises 15 residues. CDR1 and CDR2 (germline): DFQATT, SNEGSKA (reference sequence). V dropped 0 bases and J dropped 7 bases, with 16 bases sitting between them. In DNA, the CDR3 is TGCAGTGCTAGAGATCTGAGGGAGCGGAGGAATGAGCAGTTCTTC. This translates into CSARDLRERRNEQFF.

This clonotype was found a few times. The chain carries TRBV4-1 and TRBJ1-2; D unclear. The V end was cut by 0 bases, the J end by 6 bases, with 23 bases between. The germline gives CDR1 MGHRA, CDR2 YSYEKL. CDR3 size: 18 residues. For the CDR3, the DNA is TGCGCCAGCAGCCAAGATTCCCTTTGGCACAGCCTGAGAAATGGCTACACCTTC. Translation: CASSQDSLWHSLRNGYTF.

The CDR3 spells CATSRRTTSGAQETQYF. The CDR3 DNA sequence: TGTGCCACCAGCAGACGTACGACTAGCGGGGCACAAGAGACCCAGTACTTC. This chain connects TRBV15 to TRBJ2-5, with 11 bases fitting TRBD2. Trimming took 2 bases from V and 2 from J; bases not matched to a gene: 7. Looked up from germline, CDR1 is LNHNV and CDR2 is YYDKDF (reference sequence). The CDR3 has 17 residues.